This TCR beta chain appears in the sequencing data of a study of beta chain features in type 1 diabetes. J was trimmed by 5 bases and V by 5 bases; bases with no gene match: 9. CDR1 and CDR2 from the germline V gene are MNHEY and SMNVEV (reference sequence). The CDR3 contains 15 residues. The authors sorted CD4+ naive, central memory, regulatory and stem cell-like memory cells via CD45RO/CCR7/CD25/CD127/CD95/CD27. Points on this clone: Its cognate antigen is unknown.

Points from the study as a whole: TCRB rearrangement may or may not be influenced by HLA type; here this remained unresolved. Insertions were fewer and deletions more numerous at VDJ junctions in type 1 diabetes patients.

TCRB transcripts that were expressed got sequenced, as all of the isolated RNA had been reverse transcribed. Measured with immunoSEQ multiplex PCR; TCRdb has only the in-frame clones, and not every one. The repertoire holds under 95,000 clones, with about a third as singletons. The J gene is TRBJ2-5, the V gene TRBV27; 9 nucleotides line up with TRBD1. Sample: stem cell memory CD4+ T cells from blood. The sequence came from a young woman in good health. The CDR3, as DNA: TGTGCCAGCAGTCCCAGGACAGGGGAAAGGGAGACCCAGTACTTC. Encoded protein: CASSPRTGERETQYF.